Shown below are 23 T cell receptor beta chains from a single sample sequenced in a study of T cell changes during pregnancy in multiple sclerosis. Clones were sequenced by immunoSEQ multiplex PCR, and TCRdb holds only the in-frame ones, with some missing. The profile shows some 76,000 clones, 85% to 95% of them singletons. The sample here was CD4+ T cells from peripheral blood mononuclear cells, taken after pregnancy. Receptors were obtained from a female donor with multiple sclerosis, enrolled in a pregnancy study.

The chain combines TRBV29-1 with TRBJ1-1; 8 bases are a match to TRBD1. V dropped 4 bases and J dropped 11; count of bases not matched to a gene: 9. This CDR3 has 12 residues. Germline V CDR1 and CDR2: SQVTM, ANQGSEA. In nucleotides, the CDR3 is TGCAGCGTTGGGGACAGGCGCGGGTCGGCTTTCTTT. Translated, it gives CSVGDRRGSAFF.

CDR3 nucleotide sequence: TGTGCCAGCAGGGCCGGGATTGCCTACGAGCAGTACTTC. This codes for CASRAGIAYEQYF. The chain uses TRBV2 and TRBJ2-7; perhaps TRBD2 as D (5 bases). Germline CDR1 and CDR2: SNHLY and FYNNEI. The CDR3 sequence is 13 residues long. Trimming removed 6 bases at V and 2 bases at J, with 11 bases between.

The J gene is TRBJ2-5, the V gene TRBV5-1; 16 bases match TRBD2. This CDR3 region has 22 residues. V lost 3 bases, J lost 5 bases, and 22 bases stayed unmatched. In germline, CDR1 is SGHRS, CDR2 YFSETQ. CDR3 amino acids: CASSSSGPGTSGGVGIRETQYF. As DNA, the CDR3 is TGCGCCAGCAGCTCCTCAGGCCCCGGGACTAGCGGGGGGGTCGGAATTAGGGAGACCCAGTACTTC.

The chain couples TRBV7-9 to TRBJ2-5, with a weak D call TRBD1 (6 bases). Germline values: CDR1 SEHNR, CDR2 FQNEAQ (reference sequence). The CDR3 sequence is 16 residues long. V lost 2 bases to trimming and J lost 5 bases, with 18 bases between them. The CDR3 sequence is CASSLFGRGPHETQYF. The CDR3 coding sequence is TGTGCCAGCAGCTTATTTGGCAGGGGCCCTCATGAGACCCAGTACTTC.

This chain joins TRBV10-3 and TRBJ2-1; the match to TRBD2 covers 7 bases. J lost 3 bases, V lost 5 bases, and 7 bases had no gene match. CDR1 and CDR2 (germline): ENHRY, SYGVKD. The CDR3 totals 15 residues. The CDR3 coding sequence is TGTGCCATCAGTAAGGGACTAACCGACTACAATGAGCAGTTCTTC. Encoded protein: CAISKGLTDYNEQFF.

The chain couples TRBV2 to TRBJ1-3; 7 bases map to TRBD1. The CDR3 totals 16 residues. V dropped 6 bases and J dropped 0; count of bases not matched to a gene: 8. The germline V gene has CDR1 SNHLY and CDR2 FYNNEI. The CDR3 bases are TGTGCCAGCAGCTTCGGACAGGCCCGCTCTGGAAACACCATATATTTT. Protein: CASSFGQARSGNTIYF.

The chain is built from TRBV5-1 and TRBJ2-3, with D possibly TRBD1 on 5 matching bases. CDR1 and CDR2 (germline): SGHRS, YFSETQ. The CDR3 is 14 amino acids. The germline V and J ends were trimmed by 7 bases and 0 bases, with 12 bases remaining between them. The CDR3 region has the DNA TGCGCCAGCCGGACGACAGTTAGCACAGATACGCAGTATTTT. Residues: CASRTTVSTDTQYF.

The chain has TRBV7-8 and TRBJ1-2; 7 nucleotides line up with TRBD1. The CDR3 spans 15 residues. J gave up 4 bases and V 3 bases, and 8 bases lay outside the gene matches. The germline V gene has CDR1 SGHVS and CDR2 FQNEAQ. As DNA, the CDR3 is TGTGCCAGCAGCTTCAACCCCGGGACAGCCTATGGCTACACCTTC. Protein: CASSFNPGTAYGYTF.

The J gene is TRBJ1-1, the V gene TRBV28; 8 nucleotides match TRBD1. Trimming cost V 3 bases and J 1 base; bases outside gene matches: 10. The CDR3 extends over 17 amino acids. Germline-derived CDR1 and CDR2 are MDHEN and SYDVKM. CDR3: CASSLPPHGQGNTEAFF. The CDR3 DNA reads TGTGCCAGCAGTTTGCCCCCACACGGACAGGGGAACACTGAAGCTTTCTTT.

The chain links TRBV27 to TRBJ1-2, with D unresolved. Germline assignment: CDR1 MNHEY and CDR2 SMNVEV (reference sequence). Trimming took off 2 bases at V and 4 bases at J, with 17 bases between the two ends. The length of the CDR3 is 16 residues. CDR3 sequence reads: CASSLRGAAVGYGYTF. The CDR3, as DNA: TGTGCCAGCAGTTTACGGGGAGCTGCGGTGGGCTATGGCTACACCTTC.

In this sample, this clone turned up once. V and J are TRBV27 and TRBJ2-1; 7 nucleotides line up with TRBD2. Germline CDR1 reads MNHEY; CDR2 reads SMNVEV (reference sequence). The CDR3 is 16 residues long. V lost 5 bases to trimming and J lost 2 bases; unmatched junction nucleotides: 9. The CDR3 spells CASSPRTSPTYNEQFF. The DNA for the CDR3 is TGTGCCAGCAGTCCGCGGACTAGTCCGACCTACAATGAGCAGTTCTTC.

CDR3 sequence reads: CASSAPTSGRSYEQYF. The DNA for the CDR3 is TGCGCCAGCAGCGCCCCGACTAGCGGGAGAAGCTACGAGCAGTACTTC. V and J are TRBV5-1 and TRBJ2-7; 12 bases match TRBD2. Germline V gene data show CDR1 as SGHRS and CDR2 as YFSETQ. The CDR3 runs to 16 residues. Trimming removed 4 bases from V and 3 bases from J; junction bases left unmatched: 8.

The genes are TRBV18 and TRBJ1-1; weak D call: TRBD1 (5 bases). V was cut by 2 bases and J by 4 bases, with 8 bases left in between. This CDR3 has 13 residues. The V gene's germline CDR1 is KGHSH and CDR2 LQKENI. This chain's CDR3 is CASSPIDSTEAFF. CDR3 coding DNA: TGTGCCAGCTCACCAATTGACAGCACTGAAGCTTTCTTT.

V is TRBV29-1 and J is TRBJ2-7; a possible D gene is TRBD2 (6 bases). Trimming took 2 bases from V and 7 from J, leaving 15 bases between them. The germline V gene encodes CDR1 SQVTM and CDR2 ANQGSEA. This CDR3 has 13 amino acids. The CDR3 loop is CSVELGGAWEQYF. CDR3 in DNA: TGCAGCGTTGAACTGGGGGGTGCTTGGGAGCAGTACTTC.

The chain is built from TRBV28 and TRBJ1-1; a possible D gene is TRBD1 (5 bases). Deletions cut 8 bases from V and 5 bases from J, with 15 bases between. The germline CDR1 and CDR2 sequences are MDHEN and SYDVKM. The length of the CDR3 is 13 residues. CDR3 nucleotide sequence: TGTGCCAGCCTGGGCAGGGCAAGGACTGAAGCTTTCTTT. Its protein is CASLGRARTEAFF.

The chain joins TRBV2 to TRBJ2-1, with 10 bases identical to TRBD1. The trim removed 4 bases at V and 7 bases at J, leaving 7 bases unmatched. This CDR3 has 15 residues. Germline V lookup: CDR1 SNHLY, CDR2 FYNNEI. CDR3 DNA: TGTGCCAGCAGTGCCGGGACAGGGGTAAGAAATGAGCAGTTCTTC. The encoded protein is CASSAGTGVRNEQFF.

The gene calls are TRBV7-2 and TRBJ1-1, with D possibly being TRBD1 (5 bases). Germline V CDR1 and CDR2: SGHTA, FQGNSA. The CDR3 runs to 14 residues. The V end lost 3 bases, the J end lost 7 bases, and 15 bases lay between the germline ends. The CDR3 sequence: CASSFSQGGGEAFF. In nucleotides, the CDR3 is TGTGCCAGCAGCTTCAGCCAGGGAGGCGGTGAAGCTTTCTTT.

The rearrangement uses TRBV5-5 and TRBJ2-1, with 9 bases matching TRBD2. Per the germline V gene, CDR1 is SGHKS and CDR2 is YYEKEE (reference sequence). The CDR3 loop spans 14 amino acids. The J segment lost 7 bases and the V segment lost 0 bases, leaving 2 bases of the junction unmatched. The CDR3 nucleotides read TGTGCCAGCAGCTTGGTTAGCGGGAGTAATGAGCAGTTCTTC. It encodes CASSLVSGSNEQFF.

This clone was observed a handful of times. The chain couples TRBV9 to TRBJ1-1; D might be TRBD1 (5 bases). V lost 0 bases to trimming and J lost 3 bases, with 9 bases between them. Germline values: CDR1 SGDLS, CDR2 YYNGEE. The CDR3 is 14 amino acids. CDR3: CASSVDLGDTEAFF. Written as DNA, the CDR3 is TGTGCCAGCAGCGTAGACTTAGGGGACACTGAAGCTTTCTTT.

V gene TRBV6-1 combines with J gene TRBJ2-1; D gene unclear. The CDR3 has 13 residues. Germline V gene data show CDR1 as MNHNS and CDR2 as SASEGT. V dropped 0 bases and J dropped 9 bases, with 9 bases sitting between them. DNA of the CDR3: TGTGCCAGCAGTGAAGCGCTTGTTAGTGAGCAGTTCTTC. It translates to CASSEALVSEQFF.

CDR3 bases: TGTGCCAGCAGCGTAGGAAATAGCGGGGTAAGCTCCTACAATGAGCAGTTCTTC. Translation gives CASSVGNSGVSSYNEQFF. The rearrangement links TRBV9 to TRBJ2-1; 8 bases match TRBD2. Trimming at V came to 0 bases and at J to 0 bases, leaving 8 bases not matched to a gene. Per the germline V gene, CDR1 is SGDLS and CDR2 is YYNGEE. The CDR3 is 18 amino acids.

This chain connects TRBV28 to TRBJ2-3, with 8 positions matching TRBD1. Unmatched junction bases numbered 6, after V lost 4 bases and J lost 3 bases. CDR1 is MDHEN, CDR2 SYDVKM, per germline. The CDR3 length is 15 residues. The CDR3 DNA is TGTGCCAGCAGTTCTCCCCGGACAGGGACAGATACGCAGTATTTT. Amino acids: CASSSPRTGTDTQYF.

The chain employs TRBV1 and TRBJ1-1; the table's TRBD1 call for D was not verified on the DNA. TRBV1 is classified as a pseudogene. The CDR3 contains 15 residues. CDR3 in DNA: TGCACCAGCAGCCAAGCGACAGGGGAGAACACTGAAGCTTTCTTT. Protein sequence: CTSSQATGENTEAFF.